The entry below gives a single T cell receptor beta chain sequence along with its context. The target antigen is unknown. They ran version v3.0 of the immunoSEQ assay at survey level. Per-sample TRB depth target: roughly 35,000-55,000 T-cell genomes. Produced via immunoSEQ multiplex PCR; TCRdb's table is partial and in-frame only. Of over 15,000 clones in the sample, less than 80% were seen once. This entry is derived from a study of long-term antiretroviral therapy in people with HIV. Study observations and caveats: The ART regimens used between about 2003 and 2018 may be less effective than current ones.

HIV-positive participants all received treatment in the United States. This clonotype was sampled from a woman aged 50 to 65 with HIV. Sequences were derived from unsorted PBMCs, sampled 1.5 years before starting antiretroviral therapy.

Here the CDR3 reads CASSYAPGQGAGEQYF. CDR3 in DNA: TGCGCCAGCAGCTACGCCCCGGGACAGGGGGCGGGGGAGCAGTACTTC. This sequence joins TRBV5-1 and TRBJ2-7, with TRBD1 identical over 12 bases. Germline assignment: CDR1 SGHRS and CDR2 YFSETQ. The CDR3 covers 16 residues. The J segment lost 7 bases and the V segment lost 3 bases, leaving 11 bases of the junction unmatched.